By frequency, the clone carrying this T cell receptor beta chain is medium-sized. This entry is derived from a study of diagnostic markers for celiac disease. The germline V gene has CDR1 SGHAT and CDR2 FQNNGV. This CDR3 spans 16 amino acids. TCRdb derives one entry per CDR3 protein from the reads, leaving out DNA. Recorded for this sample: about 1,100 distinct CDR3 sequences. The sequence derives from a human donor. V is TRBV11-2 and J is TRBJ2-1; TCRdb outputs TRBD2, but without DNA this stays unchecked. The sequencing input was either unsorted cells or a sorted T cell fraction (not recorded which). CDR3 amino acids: CASSIRRLAGWNEQFF.